The 11 T cell receptor beta chains given below trace back to one sample, sequenced in a study of CD8 T cells in ankylosing spondylitis (dated by TCRdb to about 2017). The receptor library was made with 5' RACE. The reads were generated on an Illumina HiSeq 2500. TCRdb's own reprocessing of the public reads used fastp at Q25 and MiXCR and kept productive beta chains. Rows with one shared CDR3 protein collapse into an entry with the most common genes and DNA. The sample table contains roughly 230,000 distinct CDR3 sequences; only one count was recorded for about 10% of them. In total, the top ten clones hold approximately 2.5% of the sample. Sequences were obtained from blood, either unsorted or a sorted T cell fraction (not recorded which). The receptors originated from a male donor with ankylosing spondylitis or in good health (not recorded which).

Many counts were recorded for this clonotype. This chain uses TRBV20-1 with TRBJ2-3; the match to TRBD2 covers 9 bases. Trimming removed 1 base from V and 2 bases from J; junction bases left unmatched: 1. Per the germline V gene, CDR1 is DFQATT and CDR2 is SNEGSKA (reference sequence). CDR3 length: 14 amino acids. CDR3 in amino acids: CSARGTSVTDTQYF. Here the CDR3 DNA reads TGCAGTGCTAGAGGGACTAGCGTCACAGATACGCAGTATTTT.

A few counts support this clonotype. The gene calls are TRBV10-3 and TRBJ2-3; D may be TRBD1 or TRBD2 (5 bases each). The V gene lost 7 bases and the J gene lost 1 base, with 18 bases spanning the gap. The CDR3 length is 16 residues. In germline, CDR1 is ENHRY, CDR2 SYGVKD. The CDR3 coding sequence is TGTGCCATCACCGAGGGGTTTACTCCAGGCACAGATACGCAGTATTTT. It yields the protein CAITEGFTPGTDTQYF.

This clonotype was seen ten or more times. The chain couples TRBV20-1 to TRBJ2-7; TRBD1 agrees at 7 bases. The CDR3 extends over 14 amino acids. Germline-derived CDR1 and CDR2 are DFQATT and SNEGSKA (reference sequence). J lost 6 bases, V lost 0 bases, and 8 bases had no gene match. The CDR3 is CSARDLDRLSEQYF. As DNA, the CDR3 is TGCAGTGCTAGAGATCTGGACAGGTTGAGCGAGCAGTACTTC.

This clonotype was recorded many times. V is TRBV20-1 and J is TRBJ2-7, with TRBD1 matching 9 bases. This CDR3 is built from 14 residues. Germline assignment: CDR1 DFQATT and CDR2 SNEGSKA (reference sequence). J lost 3 bases, V lost 6 bases, and 9 bases had no gene match. Here the CDR3 DNA reads TGCAGTGCCCCCTCCGGGACAGGGATCTACGAGCAGTACTTC. Translating gives CSAPSGTGIYEQYF.

This clonotype came up a few times. The rearrangement uses TRBV7-9 and TRBJ2-7; no clear D gene. Deletions cut 7 bases from V and 4 bases from J, with 11 bases between. The CDR3 runs to 12 residues. Germline-derived CDR1 and CDR2 are SEHNR and FQNEAQ (reference sequence). CDR3 sequence: CASTQAPYEQYF. CDR3 sequence (DNA): TGTGCCAGCACCCAGGCCCCTTACGAGCAGTACTTC.

This clonotype occurred many times. As DNA, the CDR3 is TGCAGCGTTGAGCAGGGGGCAGGGGAGCAGTACTTC. This gives the protein CSVEQGAGEQYF. The J gene is TRBJ2-7, the V gene TRBV29-1; TRBD1 agrees at 8 bases. The CDR3 consists of 12 residues. Germline values: CDR1 SQVTM, CDR2 ANQGSEA. Trimming removed 3 bases from V and 7 bases from J; junction bases left unmatched: 5.

Remarks on this clonotype: The germline gene is not matched at one end of the junction; a read error may be the cause. The CDR3 nucleotides read TGCAGTGCTGGAGAGGGTATGCGGGGCTACACCTTC. Its protein is CSAGEGMRGYTF. V and J are TRBV20-1 and TRBJ1-2; D remains ambiguous. The germline V gene encodes CDR1 DFQATT and CDR2 SNEGSKA (reference sequence). This CDR3 is 12 amino acids long.

This clonotype was seen more than once but under ten times. The chain is built from TRBV5-1 and TRBJ1-1, with 7 bases identical to TRBD1. Per germline, CDR1 SGHRS and CDR2 YFSETQ. J lost 5 bases, V lost 1 base, and 11 bases had no gene match. The CDR3 spans 16 residues. CDR3 region: CASSLWLTGQGTEAFF. As DNA, the CDR3 is TGCGCCAGCAGCTTGTGGTTGACAGGGCAGGGGACTGAAGCTTTCTTT. Full variable domain (remainder filled in from reference TRBV5-1 and TRBJ1-1): KAGVTQTPRYLIKTRGQQVTLSCSPISGHRSVSWYQQTPGQGLQFLFEYFSETQRNKGNFPGRFSGRQFSNSRSEMNVSTLELGDSALYLCASSLWLTGQGTEAFFGQGTRLTVV.

This clonotype was seen repeatedly, ten times or more. The rearrangement joins TRBV27 to TRBJ2-3; 9 nucleotides align to TRBD1. V was clipped by 2 bases and J by 2 bases; unmatched bases: 5. The CDR3 contains 16 residues. The germline gives CDR1 MNHEY, CDR2 SMNVEV (reference sequence). CDR3 loop: CASSLRGQGYTDTQYF. CDR3 nucleotide sequence: TGTGCCAGCAGTTTAAGGGGACAGGGATACACAGATACGCAGTATTTT.

This clonotype was seen at least ten times. V gene TRBV29-1 combines with J gene TRBJ2-1; either TRBD1 or TRBD2 may fit D (6 bases each). Germline V gene lookup returns CDR1 SQVTM and CDR2 ANQGSEA. The CDR3 is 13 residues long. With 5 bases removed from V and 5 bases from J, the gap between germline ends came to 13 bases. DNA of the CDR3: TGCAGCGTTCAAGGGGGGACTCACAATGAGCAGTTCTTC. Translated, it gives CSVQGGTHNEQFF.

The sample holds many counts of this clonotype. The rearrangement links TRBV7-2 to TRBJ2-3; D is undetermined. Trimming took 5 bases from V and 2 from J, leaving 5 bases between them. The CDR3 loop spans 12 amino acids. In germline, CDR1 is SGHTA, CDR2 FQGNSA. The CDR3 DNA sequence: TGTGCCAGCAGCGAAGACACAGATACGCAGTATTTT. Translated: CASSEDTDTQYF.